The 22 T cell receptor beta chains reported below all come from one sample, sequenced in a study of control samples from healthy donors and cancer patients. Data came from immunoSEQ multiplex PCR; TCRdb stores just in-frame clones and leaves some out. The data contain about 83,000 clones, around 91% of them singletons. Input material: blood. These receptor sequences come from a man aged 50 or older in good health.

The rearrangement joins TRBV7-2 to TRBJ2-7, with TRBD2 identical over 9 bases. After removal of 2 bases from V and 5 bases from J, the junction contained 4 bases not matched to a gene. Germline CDR1 reads SGHTA; CDR2 reads FQGNSA. The CDR3 has 14 amino acids. CDR3 bases: TGTGCCAGCAGCTTAAGCGGGGGGTGGAACGAGCAGTACTTC. It codes for CASSLSGGWNEQYF.

The rearrangement uses TRBV24-1 and TRBJ2-1; TRBD2 is a possible D gene (6 bases). The CDR3 extends over 14 amino acids. In germline, CDR1 is KGHDR, CDR2 SFDVKD. V dropped 1 base and J dropped 6 bases, with 9 bases sitting between them. The CDR3 DNA follows: TGTGCCACCAGTGATTTTTACGGGGGCAATGAGCAGTTCTTC. Residues: CATSDFYGGNEQFF.

V gene TRBV18 combines with J gene TRBJ1-1, with TRBD1 as a possible D gene (6 bases). Germline CDR1 KGHSH, CDR2 LQKENI. Trimming left V 4 bases short and J 4 bases short, with 13 bases between. The CDR3 consists of 14 residues. CDR3 sequence: CASSLARGGTEAFF. CDR3 in DNA: TGTGCCAGCTCACTTGCCAGGGGCGGCACTGAAGCTTTCTTT.

The rearrangement joins TRBV5-1 to TRBJ1-5; D is possibly TRBD1 (6 bases). The CDR3 totals 15 residues. The V and J ends lost 0 bases and 9 bases respectively, with 16 bases between them. Germline CDR1 reads SGHRS; CDR2 reads YFSETQ. The CDR3 nucleotides read TGCGCCAGCAGCTTGGCGGGGAGGGGACATGGGCCCCAGCATTTT. This codes for CASSLAGRGHGPQHF.

The chain carries TRBV2 and TRBJ1-2; D not resolved. This CDR3 comprises 11 residues. Trimming pared 4 bases from V and 5 bases from J, leaving 5 bases between. Germline V CDR1 and CDR2: SNHLY, FYNNEI. The CDR3 loop reads CASSGVYGYTF. In nucleotides, the CDR3 is TGTGCCAGCAGTGGCGTGTATGGCTACACCTTC.

The J gene is TRBJ1-1, the V gene TRBV4-2; D gene unclear. V was shortened by 3 bases and J by 1 base, with 12 bases between the two germline ends. Germline CDR1 LGHNA, CDR2 YNFKEQ. CDR3 length: 15 amino acids. CDR3 DNA sequence: TGTGCCAGCAGCCAGGACGGGGTTGGGAACACTGAAGCTTTCTTT. It specifies CASSQDGVGNTEAFF.

This chain links TRBV9 with TRBJ2-3; D is possibly TRBD1 (6 bases). CDR1 and CDR2 from the germline V gene are SGDLS and YYNGEE. V dropped 4 bases and J dropped 1 base, with 10 bases sitting between them. CDR3 length: 14 amino acids. The chain's CDR3 is CASSPYRGTDTQYF. The CDR3, as DNA: TGTGCCAGCAGCCCCTACAGGGGCACAGATACGCAGTATTTT.

This clone was observed a single time. The chain links TRBV30 to TRBJ2-1; D possibly uses TRBD1 or TRBD2 (6 bases each). Germline loops: CDR1 GTSNPN, CDR2 SVGIG (reference sequence). CDR3 size: 14 residues. The CDR3 is CAGSGGPRYNEQFF. The CDR3 nucleotides read TGTGCGGGAAGTGGGGGGCCCCGTTACAATGAGCAGTTCTTC.

CDR3 residues: CASSRQDFSNQPQHF. The CDR3 bases are TGTGCCAGCAGTCGACAGGACTTTAGCAATCAGCCCCAGCATTTT. The chain links TRBV5-8 to TRBJ1-5, with D possibly matching TRBD1 (6 bases). CDR1 SGHTS and CDR2 YDEGEE come from the germline V gene. V dropped 5 bases and J dropped 0 bases, with 12 bases sitting between them. This CDR3 contains 15 residues.

V and J are TRBV7-2 and TRBJ1-2, with D perhaps matching TRBD1 (5 bases). The CDR3 totals 14 residues. Germline CDR1 and CDR2: SGHTA and FQGNSA. Trimming took off 6 bases at V and 5 bases at J, with 16 bases between the two ends. The CDR3 here is CASSYRDPTYGYTF. The CDR3 bases are TGTGCCAGCAGTTACCGGGACCCCACTTATGGCTACACCTTC.

The genes are TRBV27 and TRBJ1-1; D is undetermined. CDR1 is MNHEY, CDR2 SMNVEV, per germline (reference sequence). The germline V and J ends were trimmed by 5 bases and 6 bases, with 19 bases remaining between them. This CDR3 is 15 amino acids long. CDR3 sequence reads: CASSLRVGSNSEAFF. CDR3 DNA: TGTGCCAGCAGTCTCCGAGTGGGAAGTAACTCTGAAGCTTTCTTT.

The J gene is TRBJ2-2, the V gene TRBV7-6, with D possibly TRBD1 on 6 matching bases. V lost 5 bases to trimming and J lost 0 bases, with 10 bases between them. Looked up from germline, CDR1 is SGHVS and CDR2 is FNYEAQ. The CDR3 sequence is 15 residues long. CDR3 loop: CASSPRGTNTGELFF. CDR3 nucleotide sequence: TGTGCCAGCAGCCCCAGGGGCACGAACACCGGGGAGCTGTTTTTT.

Here the CDR3 DNA reads TGTGCCACCACAGGGAGGTTCGGCGATACGCAGTATTTT. Translating gives CATTGRFGDTQYF. The chain recombines TRBV19 with TRBJ2-3, with D perhaps given as TRBD1 or TRBD2 (6 bases each). The germline CDR1 and CDR2 sequences are LNHDA and SQIVND (reference sequence). This CDR3 has 13 residues. Trimming left V 10 bases short and J 6 bases short, with 17 bases between.

The chain combines TRBV19 with TRBJ1-3; the D is unclear. The CDR3 totals 14 residues. Trimming stripped 5 bases from V and 2 bases from J, with 10 bases between. The germline V gene has CDR1 LNHDA and CDR2 SQIVND (reference sequence). This CDR3 reads CASSPPRAGNTIYF. CDR3 coding DNA: TGTGCCAGTAGTCCCCCGAGGGCTGGAAACACCATATATTTT.

The V gene is TRBV6-2 or TRBV6-3, the J gene TRBJ1-1; TRBD1 might be the D (5 bases). The V end was cut by 6 bases, the J end by 5 bases, with 10 bases between. There are 12 residues in the CDR3. CDR1 MNHEY and CDR2 SVGEGT come from the germline V gene. In nucleotides, the CDR3 is TGTGCCAGCAGCTCAGGGTTAACTGAAGCTTTCTTT. The encoded protein is CASSSGLTEAFF.

The rearrangement links TRBV5-1 to TRBJ1-4, with D unresolved. V was cut by 4 bases and J by 5 bases, with 15 bases left in between. Germline V gene lookup returns CDR1 SGHRS and CDR2 YFSETQ. The CDR3 runs to 15 residues. As DNA, the CDR3 is TGCGCCAGCAGCCTGATCGCGACCCCGAATGAAAAACTGTTTTTT. Its protein product is CASSLIATPNEKLFF.

V and J are TRBV5-1 and TRBJ2-3; TRBD1 is a possible D gene (5 bases). V was clipped by 7 bases and J by 1 base, with 13 bases between them. Germline V gene lookup returns CDR1 SGHRS and CDR2 YFSETQ. The CDR3 is 14 amino acids. The CDR3 DNA is TGCGCCAGCGGGGCAGGAGATCGCACAGATACGCAGTATTTT. Translating it yields CASGAGDRTDTQYF. The whole variable domain, remainder taken from reference TRBV5-1 and TRBJ2-3, is KAGVTQTPRYLIKTRGQQVTLSCSPISGHRSVSWYQQTPGQGLQFLFEYFSETQRNKGNFPGRFSGRQFSNSRSEMNVSTLELGDSALYLCASGAGDRTDTQYFGPGTRLTVL.

This rearrangement joins TRBV2 to TRBJ1-1; D unresolved. CDR1 SNHLY and CDR2 FYNNEI come from the germline V gene. The length of the CDR3 is 14 residues. Trimming took 3 bases from V and 3 from J, leaving 11 bases between them. The CDR3 bases are TGTGCCAGCAGTGAGCGGGTCACGGACACTGAAGCTTTCTTT. It is translated as CASSERVTDTEAFF. Full variable domain (missing parts from reference TRBV2 and TRBJ1-1): EPEVTQTPSHQVTQMGQEVILRCVPISNHLYFYWYRQILGQKVEFLVSFYNNEISEKSEIFDDQFSVERPDGSNFTLKIRSTKLEDSAMYFCASSERVTDTEAFFGQGTRLTVV.

The chain recombines TRBV30 with TRBJ2-7; 7 positions match TRBD2. V lost 3 bases and J lost 4; bases outside the gene matches: 12. CDR1 is GTSNPN and CDR2 is SVGIG in the germline V gene (reference sequence). This CDR3 region has 15 residues. CDR3 bases: TGTGCCTGGAGCCGACGGTGGGCGGGGGTGTACGAGCAGTACTTC. Protein sequence: CAWSRRWAGVYEQYF.

The CDR3: CASSEGAVNTEAFF. The CDR3 nucleotides read TGTGCCAGCTCAGAGGGGGCGGTGAACACTGAAGCTTTCTTT. The chain combines TRBV18 with TRBJ1-1; TRBD1 agrees at 7 bases. The CDR3 is 14 residues long. Germline CDR1 is KGHSH and CDR2 is LQKENI. V shed 5 bases, J shed 0 bases, and the junction held 3 bases outside the gene matches.

The chain employs TRBV19 and TRBJ2-7; possibly TRBD2 for D (6 bases). This CDR3 is built from 15 residues. Trimming removed 5 bases at V and 0 bases at J, with 14 bases between. Germline V gene data show CDR1 as LNHDA and CDR2 as SQIVND (reference sequence). In nucleotides, the CDR3 is TGTGCCAGTAGTCATGGGACCGGGAGCTCCTACGAGCAGTACTTC. Its protein is CASSHGTGSSYEQYF.

V gene TRBV19 combines with J gene TRBJ1-3; D might be TRBD1 (5 bases). Germline values: CDR1 LNHDA, CDR2 SQIVND (reference sequence). V was trimmed by 3 bases and J by 1 base, leaving 19 bases between them. CDR3 size: 18 residues. This chain's CDR3 is CASSMLRDSGGSGNTIYF. CDR3 DNA sequence: TGTGCCAGTAGTATGCTCCGGGACTCCGGGGGGTCTGGAAACACCATATATTTT.